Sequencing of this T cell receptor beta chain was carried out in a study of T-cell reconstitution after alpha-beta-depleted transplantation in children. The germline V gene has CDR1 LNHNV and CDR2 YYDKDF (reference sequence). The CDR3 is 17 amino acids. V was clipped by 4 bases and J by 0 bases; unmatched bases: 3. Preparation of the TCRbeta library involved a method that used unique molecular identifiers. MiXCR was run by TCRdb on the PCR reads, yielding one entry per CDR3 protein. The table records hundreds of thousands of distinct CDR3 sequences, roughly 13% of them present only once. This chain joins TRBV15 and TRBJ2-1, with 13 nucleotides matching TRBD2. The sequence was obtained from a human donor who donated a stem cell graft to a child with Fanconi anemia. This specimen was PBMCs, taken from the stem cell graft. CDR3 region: CATSIRTSGSSYNEQFF. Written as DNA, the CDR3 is TGTGCCACCAGCATCCGGACTAGCGGGAGCTCCTACAATGAGCAGTTCTTC.